The 32 T cell receptor beta chains below were found in one sample sequenced in a study of blood T cell repertoires in COVID-19. The repertoire was sequenced with immunoSEQ multiplex PCR; TCRdb's copy has only in-frame clones and lacks some. The sample holds some 400,000 clones, around 87% seen once. The source material was peripheral blood. These receptors were taken from a woman in her thirties with COVID-19, enrolled during active disease.

The chain employs TRBV28 and TRBJ1-4, with TRBD1 matching over 8 bases. Trimming took 6 bases from V and 7 from J; bases not matched to a gene: 10. Germline V CDR1 and CDR2: MDHEN, SYDVKM. The CDR3 has 15 amino acids. The DNA for the CDR3 is TGTGCCAGCAGGACTCCAGGGGGCCAGGGTGAAAAACTGTTTTTT. Protein sequence: CASRTPGGQGEKLFF. Looking up the rest from reference TRBV28 and TRBJ1-4 gives the full variable domain: DVKVTQSSRYLVKRTGEKVFLECVQDMDHENMFWYRQDPGLGLRLIYFSYDVKMKEKGDIPEGYSVSREKKERFSLILESASTNQTSMYLCASRTPGGQGEKLFFGSGTQLSVL.

The rearrangement links TRBV5-1 to TRBJ1-3; no definite D call. Trimming took 0 bases from V and 0 from J, leaving 4 bases between them. The germline CDR1 and CDR2 sequences are SGHRS and YFSETQ. The CDR3 is made up of 14 amino acids. The CDR3 loop is CASSLAGSGNTIYF. DNA of the CDR3: TGCGCCAGCAGCTTGGCGGGCTCTGGAAACACCATATATTTT.

This rearrangement joins TRBV5-3 to TRBJ2-5; TRBD1 matches 10 bases. TRBV5-3 is noted as an ORF with a role that remains uncertain. The junction had 2 bases not matched to a gene; V was cut back by 4 bases and J by 5 bases. The CDR3 covers 13 residues. CDR3 region: CARSMTGGETQYF. In nucleotides, the CDR3 is TGTGCCAGAAGCATGACAGGGGGCGAGACCCAGTACTTC.

This chain links TRBV6-6 with TRBJ2-5, with 8 bases identical to TRBD2. This CDR3 contains 14 residues. V lost 8 bases and J lost 2; bases outside the gene matches: 7. Germline CDR1 reads MNHNY; CDR2 reads SVGAGI (reference sequence). As DNA, the CDR3 is TGTGCCAGCCTGGGTACTAGCGGTCAAGAGACCCAGTACTTC. Its protein product is CASLGTSGQETQYF.

This clone was observed a single time. The chain links TRBV18 to TRBJ2-7; a weak D match, TRBD2 (5 bases). This CDR3 comprises 14 residues. Per the germline V gene, CDR1 is KGHSH and CDR2 is LQKENI. V was trimmed by 3 bases and J by 3 bases, leaving 12 bases between them. CDR3 loop: CASSPGPSNYEQYF. Here the CDR3 DNA reads TGTGCCAGCTCACCTGGCCCTAGCAACTACGAGCAGTACTTC.

This clone appeared a single time. DNA of the CDR3: TGTGCCAGCAGCTTAACAAGCGGGAGGGCCGTCAATGAGCAGTTCTTC. Translating it yields CASSLTSGRAVNEQFF. The gene calls are TRBV7-9 and TRBJ2-1; 10 nucleotides match TRBD2. The J segment lost 6 bases and the V segment lost 2 bases, leaving 7 bases of the junction unmatched. This CDR3 is built from 16 residues. Germline assignment: CDR1 SEHNR and CDR2 FQNEAQ (reference sequence). Using reference TRBV7-9 and TRBJ2-1 for the parts outside the CDR3, the full variable domain is DTGVSQNPRHKITKRGQNVTFRCDPISEHNRLYWYRQTLGQGPEFLTYFQNEAQLEKSRLLSDRFSAERPKGSFSTLEIQRTEQGDSAMYLCASSLTSGRAVNEQFFGPGTRLTVL.

A single count supports this clone. The V call is TRBV28, the J call TRBJ2-1; 14 bases map to TRBD2. Germline V gives CDR1 MDHEN, CDR2 SYDVKM. The CDR3 is 19 amino acids. V lost 5 bases and J lost 2; bases outside the gene matches: 11. The CDR3 region is CASSPRLAGGPGAYNEQFF. The CDR3 DNA follows: TGTGCCAGCAGTCCGCGACTAGCGGGAGGGCCGGGGGCCTACAATGAGCAGTTCTTC.

The chain carries TRBV4-1 and TRBJ2-2; D is unresolved. Germline CDR1 is MGHRA and CDR2 is YSYEKL. The V gene lost 6 bases and the J gene lost 2 bases, with 16 bases spanning the gap. The CDR3 totals 16 residues. The CDR3 is CASSHASEENTGELFF. Here the CDR3 DNA reads TGCGCCAGCAGTCACGCGAGTGAGGAAAACACCGGGGAGCTGTTTTTT.

In its sample, this clone was seen once. V usage is TRBV11-2 and J usage is TRBJ2-1, with 8 bases identical to TRBD1. The ends lost 5 bases at V and 6 bases at J; junction bases unmatched: 6. There are 14 residues in the CDR3. Germline assignment: CDR1 SGHAT and CDR2 FQNNGV. CDR3 nucleotides: TGTGCCAGCAGCGCCGGGACAGGAGTCAATGAGCAGTTCTTC. Translating gives CASSAGTGVNEQFF. Complete variable domain (other parts from reference TRBV11-2 and TRBJ2-1): EAGVAQSPRYKIIEKRQSVAFWCNPISGHATLYWYQQILGQGPKLLIQFQNNGVVDDSQLPKDRFSAERLKGVDSTLKIQPAKLEDSAVYLCASSAGTGVNEQFFGPGTRLTVL.

The rearrangement uses TRBV7-3 and TRBJ2-3, with 7 positions matching TRBD2. Trimming removed 1 base from V and 4 bases from J; junction bases left unmatched: 5. The CDR3 contains 15 residues. The V gene's germline CDR1 is SGHTA and CDR2 FQGTGA. CDR3 amino acids: CASSLNLGRADTQYF. CDR3 nucleotide sequence: TGTGCCAGCAGCTTAAACCTAGGGAGGGCAGATACGCAGTATTTT.

The chain has TRBV24-1 and TRBJ2-5, with TRBD2 matching 9 bases. The CDR3 extends over 18 amino acids. V was clipped by 0 bases and J by 5 bases; unmatched bases: 12. Germline values: CDR1 KGHDR, CDR2 SFDVKD. CDR3 protein: CATSDLRTGTSSLETQYF. CDR3 nucleotides: TGTGCCACCAGTGATTTGCGTACCGGGACTAGCTCGTTGGAGACCCAGTACTTC.

The chain has TRBV6-5 and TRBJ1-5; D is perhaps TRBD1 (6 bases). V was cut by 10 bases and J by 1 base, with 17 bases left in between. The CDR3 loop spans 15 amino acids. CDR1 and CDR2 from the germline V gene are MNHEY and SVGAGI. The DNA of the CDR3 is TGTGCCACCAAAGGGGGGGGGCGGAGCAATCAGCCCCAGCATTTT. It yields the protein CATKGGGRSNQPQHF.

This chain's CDR3 is CASRYRDGYTF. The CDR3 DNA is TGTGCCAGTAGGTACAGGGATGGCTACACCTTC. The genes are TRBV19 and TRBJ1-2, with TRBD1 as a possible D gene (6 bases). V gave up 6 bases and J gave up 6 bases, with 8 bases separating them. This CDR3 is built from 11 residues. Germline V gene data show CDR1 as LNHDA and CDR2 as SQIVND (reference sequence).

A remark on this clone: Other nucleotide sequences in the sample specify the same CDR3. V usage is TRBV7-9 and J usage is TRBJ2-2, with 7 positions matching TRBD1. V lost 4 bases to trimming and J lost 1 base; unmatched junction nucleotides: 3. CDR1 and CDR2 (germline): SEHNR, FQNEAQ (reference sequence). The CDR3 spans 15 residues. The CDR3 DNA follows: TGTGCCAGCAGCTCCCGGACAGGGAACACCGGGGAGCTGTTTTTT. It specifies CASSSRTGNTGELFF. Using reference TRBV7-9 and TRBJ2-2 for the parts outside the CDR3, the full variable domain is DTGVSQNPRHKITKRGQNVTFRCDPISEHNRLYWYRQTLGQGPEFLTYFQNEAQLEKSRLLSDRFSAERPKGSFSTLEIQRTEQGDSAMYLCASSSRTGNTGELFFGEGSRLTVL.

The chain has TRBV6-2 or TRBV6-3 and TRBJ2-7; 9 bases match TRBD2. The CDR3 is made up of 16 amino acids. The junction had 11 bases not matched to a gene; V was cut back by 2 bases and J by 6 bases. In germline, CDR1 is MNHEY, CDR2 SVGEGT. The CDR3 sequence is CASSYPQREARGEQYF. CDR3 DNA: TGTGCCAGCAGTTACCCCCAGCGGGAGGCACGCGGCGAGCAGTACTTC.

The rearrangement links TRBV7-9 to TRBJ2-5; D is possibly TRBD1 (6 bases). CDR1 is SEHNR and CDR2 is FQNEAQ in the germline V gene (reference sequence). Between the trimmed V and J ends, which lost 5 bases and 0 bases, there was a span of 13 bases. CDR3 length: 15 residues. The chain's CDR3 is CASSKTQGYQETQYF. CDR3 coding DNA: TGTGCCAGCAGCAAAACGCAGGGGTACCAAGAGACCCAGTACTTC.

The rearrangement joins TRBV19 to TRBJ2-1; 9 nucleotides agree with TRBD2. Trimming at V came to 8 bases and at J to 8 bases, leaving 13 bases not matched to a gene. Germline CDR1 and CDR2: LNHDA and SQIVND (reference sequence). The CDR3 contains 15 residues. The CDR3 DNA reads TGTGCCAGTCGCGGGAGGGGGAAGGGGAGCGATGAGCAGTTCTTC. Protein product: CASRGRGKGSDEQFF.

The genes are TRBV7-9 and TRBJ2-7, with D possibly being TRBD2 (5 bases). The CDR3 sequence is 13 residues long. V lost 3 bases and J 3 bases, leaving 9 bases between the germline ends. The germline V gene encodes CDR1 SEHNR and CDR2 FQNEAQ (reference sequence). The CDR3 loop reads CASSFGEIYEQYF. The CDR3 bases are TGTGCCAGCAGCTTTGGGGAGATCTACGAGCAGTACTTC. The variable domain in full, with the rest retrieved from reference TRBV7-9 and TRBJ2-7, is DTGVSQNPRHKITKRGQNVTFRCDPISEHNRLYWYRQTLGQGPEFLTYFQNEAQLEKSRLLSDRFSAERPKGSFSTLEIQRTEQGDSAMYLCASSFGEIYEQYFGPGTRLTVT.

The V gene is TRBV9, the J gene TRBJ2-4; 9 nucleotides agree with TRBD1. CDR3 size: 13 residues. J was trimmed by 7 bases and V by 3 bases; bases with no gene match: 2. Germline-derived CDR1 and CDR2 are SGDLS and YYNGEE. CDR3 bases: TGTGCCAGCAGCGCCGGGACAGGGAACATTCAGTACTTC. Translating gives CASSAGTGNIQYF.

The chain carries TRBV28 and TRBJ2-5; 7 bases map to TRBD2. J was trimmed by 2 bases and V by 3 bases; bases with no gene match: 3. Per the germline V gene, CDR1 is MDHEN and CDR2 is SYDVKM. The CDR3 runs 14 residues. CDR3 coding DNA: TGTGCCAGCAGTTTGCTAGCGGTGCAAGAGACCCAGTACTTC. This sequence encodes CASSLLAVQETQYF. The full variable domain, rest sourced from reference TRBV28 and TRBJ2-5, is DVKVTQSSRYLVKRTGEKVFLECVQDMDHENMFWYRQDPGLGLRLIYFSYDVKMKEKGDIPEGYSVSREKKERFSLILESASTNQTSMYLCASSLLAVQETQYFGPGTRLLVL.

The chain links TRBV5-5 to TRBJ2-6; no reliable D call. The CDR3 runs to 15 residues. With 0 bases removed from V and 1 base from J, the gap between germline ends came to 5 bases. CDR1 is SGHKS, CDR2 YYEKEE, per germline (reference sequence). This CDR3 reads CASSLAVSGANVLTF. CDR3 DNA sequence: TGTGCCAGCAGCTTGGCGGTTTCTGGGGCCAACGTCCTGACTTTC.

The chain carries TRBV7-9 and TRBJ2-7, with D unresolved. Per the germline V gene, CDR1 is SEHNR and CDR2 is FQNEAQ (reference sequence). With 5 bases removed from V and 0 bases from J, the gap between germline ends came to 5 bases. This CDR3 comprises 12 residues. The CDR3 reads CASSPSSYEQYF. The CDR3 DNA is TGTGCCAGCAGCCCCAGCTCCTACGAGCAGTACTTC.

The V gene is TRBV29-1, the J gene TRBJ2-3; 12 nucleotides agree with TRBD2. Germline V gene lookup returns CDR1 SQVTM and CDR2 ANQGSEA. V was clipped by 4 bases and J by 2 bases; unmatched bases: 13. This CDR3 has 18 residues. The CDR3: CSVGGRRTSGKNTDTQYF. DNA of the CDR3: TGCAGCGTTGGGGGACGGCGGACTAGCGGGAAAAACACAGATACGCAGTATTTT.

Points on this clone: The identical CDR3 is also encoded by other nucleotide sequences in the sample. This sequence joins TRBV6-5 and TRBJ2-3; the match to TRBD2 covers 7 bases. After removal of 7 bases from V and 6 bases from J, the junction contained 1 base not matched to a gene. Per germline, CDR1 MNHEY and CDR2 SVGAGI. The CDR3 is made up of 11 amino acids. CDR3 region: CASTGGDTQYF. CDR3 bases: TGTGCCAGCACCGGGGGGGATACGCAGTATTTT.

The chain uses TRBV6-5 and TRBJ2-4, with 7 bases that match TRBD1. Losses at the gene ends were 6 bases for V and 4 bases for J; bases not matched to a gene: 3. The germline gives CDR1 MNHEY, CDR2 SVGAGI. CDR3 length: 13 amino acids. CDR3 bases: TGTGCCAGCAGCCGACAGGGTAAAAACATTCAGTACTTC. Translating it yields CASSRQGKNIQYF.

The chain links TRBV5-1 to TRBJ2-7; 13 nucleotides match TRBD2. There are 19 residues in the CDR3. The ends lost 4 bases at V and 0 bases at J; junction bases unmatched: 13. Germline CDR1 reads SGHRS; CDR2 reads YFSETQ. CDR3 amino acids: CASSPPPTSGRTSSYEQYF. As DNA, the CDR3 is TGCGCCAGCAGCCCCCCGCCGACTAGCGGGAGGACTAGCTCCTACGAGCAGTACTTC. Together with reference TRBV5-1 and TRBJ2-7, the CDR3 gives the full variable domain: KAGVTQTPRYLIKTRGQQVTLSCSPISGHRSVSWYQQTPGQGLQFLFEYFSETQRNKGNFPGRFSGRQFSNSRSEMNVSTLELGDSALYLCASSPPPTSGRTSSYEQYFGPGTRLTVT.

V is TRBV5-1 and J is TRBJ2-7; D is possibly TRBD1 (5 bases). CDR1 SGHRS and CDR2 YFSETQ come from the germline V gene. Trimming took 0 bases from V and 2 from J, leaving 12 bases between them. The CDR3 contains 15 residues. Written as DNA, the CDR3 is TGCGCCAGCAGCTTGGCCTGGGGCAGCCCCTACGAGCAGTACTTC. Translating it yields CASSLAWGSPYEQYF. Variable domain in full (rest from reference TRBV5-1 and TRBJ2-7): KAGVTQTPRYLIKTRGQQVTLSCSPISGHRSVSWYQQTPGQGLQFLFEYFSETQRNKGNFPGRFSGRQFSNSRSEMNVSTLELGDSALYLCASSLAWGSPYEQYFGPGTRLTVT.

This chain connects TRBV4-3 to TRBJ1-2; D is undetermined. V was pared by 0 bases and J by 5 bases, with 13 bases between. Looked up from germline, CDR1 is LGHNA and CDR2 is YSLEER. CDR3 length: 15 residues. The CDR3 DNA follows: TGCGCCAGCAGCCAAGAGGGTGCGACGGGATATGGCTACACCTTC. Translation gives CASSQEGATGYGYTF.

Only a few counts were recorded for this clone. This chain uses TRBV19 with TRBJ1-5; D unclear. The CDR3 totals 13 residues. The germline CDR1 and CDR2 sequences are LNHDA and SQIVND (reference sequence). Trimming cost V 5 bases and J 3 bases, with 8 bases left between them. In DNA form, the CDR3 reads TGTGCCAGTAGTGCCGGGGACAATCAGCCCCAGCATTTT. It codes for CASSAGDNQPQHF.

This chain uses TRBV28 with TRBJ2-7, with a possible D match to TRBD1 (6 bases). Trimming took 8 bases from V and 3 from J, leaving 11 bases between them. CDR3 length: 12 residues. Germline V gene data show CDR1 as MDHEN and CDR2 as SYDVKM. CDR3: CASRDNNYEQYF. CDR3 DNA: TGTGCCAGCCGGGACAATAACTACGAGCAGTACTTC.

CDR3 sequence reads: CAWSVRLGLAGEQEETQYF. In nucleotides, the CDR3 is TGTGCCTGGAGTGTAAGGCTAGGACTAGCGGGAGAGCAGGAAGAGACCCAGTACTTC. J is TRBJ2-5 and V is TRBV30; 13 positions agree with TRBD2. The germline CDR1 and CDR2 sequences are GTSNPN and SVGIG (reference sequence). This CDR3 comprises 19 residues. V shed 0 bases and J 3 bases; nucleotides not matched to a gene: 13.

The rearrangement joins TRBV4-2 to TRBJ1-5; the D is unclear. Trimming took off 4 bases at V and 2 bases at J, with 9 bases between the two ends. Per germline, CDR1 LGHNA and CDR2 YNFKEQ. The CDR3 runs 14 residues. The CDR3 coding sequence is TGTGCCAGCAGCCCCGACACCCGCAATCAGCCCCAGCATTTT. Translation: CASSPDTRNQPQHF.